These 30 T cell receptor beta chains came from one sample sequenced in a study of T cell responses to AZD1222 COVID-19 vaccine. The protocol was immunoSEQ multiplex PCR, while the TCRdb copy is restricted to in-frame clones and leaves out a portion. The sample has approximately 60,000 clones; 84% are singletons. This sample comprised peripheral blood, obtained on day 0 of AZD1222 vaccination. The receptors come from an adult in good health.

The rearrangement joins TRBV25-1 to TRBJ1-5, with a tentative D call TRBD1 (5 bases). CDR1 is MGHDK, CDR2 SYGVNS, per germline. Trimming removed 4 bases at V and 4 bases at J, with 11 bases between. This CDR3 region has 14 residues. The CDR3 DNA reads TGTGCCAGCAGTGCCGGGACGGAAAATCAGCCCCAGCATTTT. Translated, it gives CASSAGTENQPQHF. The full variable domain, completed using reference TRBV25-1 and TRBJ1-5, is EADIYQTPRYLVIGTGKKITLECSQTMGHDKMYWYQQDPGMELHLIHYSYGVNSTEKGDLSSESTVSRIRTEHFPLTLESARPSHTSQYLCASSAGTENQPQHFGDGTRLSIL.

Here the CDR3 reads CASSLESASYGYTF. The CDR3 bases are TGTGCCAGCAGCTTGGAGTCCGCATCCTATGGCTACACCTTC. The chain is built from TRBV5-6 and TRBJ1-2, with unresolved D. V was trimmed by 0 bases and J by 4 bases, leaving 10 bases between them. The CDR3 is 14 residues long. Per the germline V gene, CDR1 is SGHDT and CDR2 is YYEEEE. The full variable domain, with the rest looked up from reference TRBV5-6 and TRBJ1-2, is DAGVTQSPTHLIKTRGQQVTLRCSPKSGHDTVSWYQQALGQGPQFIFQYYEEEERQRGNFPDRFSGHQFPNYSSELNVNALLLGDSALYLCASSLESASYGYTFGSGTRLTVV.

The genes are TRBV7-2 and TRBJ2-3; the D is unclear. Between the trimmed V and J ends, which lost 5 bases and 6 bases, there was a span of 9 bases. The CDR3 runs 12 residues. The germline gives CDR1 SGHTA, CDR2 FQGNSA. The CDR3 DNA reads as TGTGCCAGCAGCCCCTACTCGGATACGCAGTATTTT. Amino acid sequence: CASSPYSDTQYF.

J is TRBJ1-2 and V is TRBV30; perhaps TRBD1 as D (5 bases). Trimming shortened V by 2 bases and J by 4 bases, and 8 bases separated the two germline ends. The CDR3 totals 12 residues. Germline CDR1 GTSNPN, CDR2 SVGIG (reference sequence). CDR3 bases: TGTGCCTGGAGTTATGGGGGCTATGGCTACACCTTC. Protein: CAWSYGGYGYTF.

The chain has TRBV10-2 and TRBJ2-2; D remains unclear. This CDR3 is 12 amino acids long. Germline-derived CDR1 and CDR2 are WSHSY and SAAADI. Trimming shortened V by 6 bases and J by 5 bases, and 7 bases separated the two germline ends. CDR3 sequence (DNA): TGCGCCAGCAGGCTTGGGACCGGGGAGCTGTTTTTT. This codes for CASRLGTGELFF.

The chain is built from TRBV4-1 and TRBJ2-7, with D maybe TRBD2 (5 bases). Trimming left V 4 bases short and J 0 bases short, with 16 bases between. CDR1 and CDR2 (germline): MGHRA, YSYEKL. This CDR3 spans 16 amino acids. CDR3 residues: CASSRDPDFSSYEQYF. The CDR3 bases are TGCGCCAGCAGCCGAGACCCGGACTTCAGCTCCTACGAGCAGTACTTC.

V usage is TRBV9 and J usage is TRBJ1-1; no clear D. Germline assignment: CDR1 SGDLS and CDR2 YYNGEE. The CDR3 runs 13 residues. Trimming removed 3 bases from V and 0 bases from J, with 6 bases in between. The CDR3 sequence: CASSAELNTEAFF. In nucleotides, the CDR3 is TGTGCCAGCAGCGCGGAACTGAACACTGAAGCTTTCTTT.

The chain links TRBV19 to TRBJ2-1; the D is unclear. CDR1 is LNHDA and CDR2 is SQIVND in the germline V gene (reference sequence). This CDR3 is 13 amino acids long. The V and J ends lost 1 base and 4 bases respectively, with 5 bases between them. The CDR3 reads CASSIGTYNEQFF. The CDR3 nucleotides are TGTGCCAGTAGTATAGGCACGTACAATGAGCAGTTCTTC.

The rearrangement links TRBV19 to TRBJ2-7, with TRBD1 identical over 9 bases. The CDR3 has 14 amino acids. Unmatched junction bases numbered 6, after V lost 5 bases and J lost 4 bases. Looked up from germline, CDR1 is LNHDA and CDR2 is SQIVND (reference sequence). The CDR3 here is CASSAGTGPYEQYF. CDR3 in DNA: TGTGCCAGTAGTGCCGGGACAGGGCCTTACGAGCAGTACTTC.

The CDR3 loop is CASSRTSGGEIYEQYF. In nucleotides, the CDR3 is TGTGCCAGCAGCCGGACTAGCGGGGGGGAGATCTACGAGCAGTACTTC. The J gene is TRBJ2-7, the V gene TRBV27; 15 bases fit TRBD2. The V and J ends lost 6 bases and 3 bases, in that order; junction bases with no gene match: 6. The CDR3 is 16 residues long. CDR1 is MNHEY and CDR2 is SMNVEV in the germline V gene (reference sequence).

The chain recombines TRBV13 with TRBJ1-2; D is perhaps TRBD1 (5 bases). From germline, CDR1 is PRHDT and CDR2 FYEKMQ (reference sequence). This CDR3 has 14 residues. V shed 0 bases and J shed 4 bases, with 9 bases lying between them. The CDR3 DNA sequence: TGTGCCAGCAGCTTAGGCAGGGTATCCTATGGCTACACCTTC. Translated, it gives CASSLGRVSYGYTF.

With respect to this clone: The sample carries other DNA sequences with the same CDR3. The genes are TRBV6-5 and TRBJ1-2; D gene ambiguous. The CDR3 is 13 amino acids. The V end was cut by 2 bases, the J end by 2 bases, with 6 bases between. Germline CDR1 and CDR2: MNHEY and SVGAGI. The CDR3 DNA follows: TGTGCCAGCAGTTACGCGGGGAACTATGGCTACACCTTC. Translated: CASSYAGNYGYTF.

The chain combines TRBV11-2 with TRBJ1-1; D is unclear. Trimming removed 6 bases at V and 2 bases at J, with 16 bases between. Per germline, CDR1 SGHAT and CDR2 FQNNGV. The CDR3 has 15 residues. The CDR3 nucleotides read TGTGCCAGCAGACCCGACCGTAGACCAAACACTGAAGCTTTCTTT. Residues: CASRPDRRPNTEAFF.

V is TRBV24-1 and J is TRBJ2-7, with 9 bases identical to TRBD1. V trimming: 5 bases; J trimming: 2 bases; junction bases outside the gene matches: 3. Looked up from germline, CDR1 is KGHDR and CDR2 is SFDVKD. The CDR3 contains 14 residues. CDR3 amino acids: CATSGDRAPYEQYF. The CDR3, as DNA: TGTGCCACCAGTGGGGACAGGGCGCCCTACGAGCAGTACTTC.

The rearrangement joins TRBV13 to TRBJ1-4; D gene ambiguous. V was trimmed by 0 bases and J by 7 bases, leaving 9 bases between them. Germline loops: CDR1 PRHDT, CDR2 FYEKMQ (reference sequence). CDR3 size: 14 residues. In DNA, the CDR3 is TGTGCCAGCAGCTTAGGGACTTGGGGTGAAAAACTGTTTTTT. Its protein is CASSLGTWGEKLFF.

The chain employs TRBV4-2 and TRBJ2-7; the D is unclear. The CDR3 is 13 residues long. Germline V gives CDR1 LGHNA, CDR2 YNFKEQ. The germline V and J ends were trimmed by 5 bases and 4 bases, with 12 bases remaining between them. This CDR3 reads CASSAILWYEQYF. CDR3 DNA: TGTGCCAGCAGCGCAATATTGTGGTACGAGCAGTACTTC.

The V call is TRBV6-5, the J call TRBJ2-2, with D tentatively TRBD1 (5 bases). The germline V gene has CDR1 MNHEY and CDR2 SVGAGI. The V end lost 8 bases, the J end lost 1 base, and 11 bases lay between the germline ends. The CDR3 sequence is 14 residues long. The CDR3 is CASRTRLNTGELFF. The CDR3 nucleotides are TGTGCCAGCCGGACAAGGTTGAACACCGGGGAGCTGTTTTTT.

CDR3 amino acids: CASSPGGGENYGYTF. The CDR3 DNA is TGCGCCAGCAGCCCCGGGGGGGGAGAGAACTATGGCTACACCTTC. The V call is TRBV5-1, the J call TRBJ1-2; D might be TRBD1 (5 bases). This CDR3 is built from 15 residues. Trimming cost V 4 bases and J 2 bases, with 15 bases left between them. Germline lookup yields CDR1 SGHRS and CDR2 YFSETQ.

This clone has a single count. This chain links TRBV27 with TRBJ2-1, with D uncertain. Trimming took off 0 bases at V and 13 bases at J, with 16 bases between the two ends. This CDR3 contains 14 residues. The germline CDR1 and CDR2 sequences are MNHEY and SMNVEV (reference sequence). The CDR3 reads CASSLSIPTLGQFF. The CDR3 coding sequence is TGTGCCAGCAGTTTATCGATTCCCACATTAGGCCAGTTCTTC.

This clone was observed a few times. The chain couples TRBV13 to TRBJ2-7; 10 bases map to TRBD1. V lost 3 bases to trimming and J lost 4 bases; unmatched junction nucleotides: 15. Germline assignment: CDR1 PRHDT and CDR2 FYEKMQ (reference sequence). The CDR3 is made up of 18 amino acids. CDR3 coding DNA: TGTGCCAGCAGCTTGACAGGGGGCGTTCGGAATTTTAGGTACGAGCAGTACTTC. Residues: CASSLTGGVRNFRYEQYF.

This clone came up a few times. The V and J genes are TRBV29-1 and TRBJ1-1; D is ambiguous. The CDR3 has 13 amino acids. Per germline, CDR1 SQVTM and CDR2 ANQGSEA. The CDR3 DNA follows: TGCAGTGCCTCGGGCAGACGAAACACTGAAGCTTTCTTT. Translation: CSASGRRNTEAFF.

The chain combines TRBV30 with TRBJ1-2; TRBD1 matches 8 bases. CDR1 and CDR2 from the germline V gene are GTSNPN and SVGIG (reference sequence). V gave up 5 bases and J gave up 5 bases; unmatched junction bases: 7. CDR3 length: 13 amino acids. CDR3 nucleotide sequence: TGTGCCTGGGCCAGGGGGACAGGTTATGGCTACACCTTC. This encodes CAWARGTGYGYTF.

The gene calls are TRBV9 and TRBJ2-2; no reliable D call. CDR1 SGDLS and CDR2 YYNGEE come from the germline V gene. This CDR3 comprises 14 residues. The ends were cut back, 4 bases at V and 2 bases at J, with 9 bases in the middle. The CDR3 sequence is CASSPWTNTGELFF. The CDR3 bases are TGTGCCAGCAGCCCTTGGACCAACACCGGGGAGCTGTTTTTT.

This chain joins TRBV7-6 and TRBJ1-6; 7 bases line up with TRBD1. The CDR3 has 15 residues. The V segment lost 2 bases and the J segment 7 bases; nucleotides outside the gene matches: 5. Per germline, CDR1 SGHVS and CDR2 FNYEAQ. The CDR3 loop is CASSLSTGENSPLHF. The CDR3 DNA is TGTGCCAGCAGCTTATCAACAGGGGAGAATTCACCCCTCCACTTT.

Only a few counts were recorded for this clone. This rearrangement joins TRBV6-6 to TRBJ1-1; D is undetermined. There are 14 residues in the CDR3. The V gene's germline CDR1 is MNHNY and CDR2 SVGAGI (reference sequence). V lost 0 bases to trimming and J lost 1 base, with 6 bases between them. The CDR3 reads CASSYSTSNTEAFF. Written as DNA, the CDR3 is TGTGCCAGCAGTTACTCGACTTCGAACACTGAAGCTTTCTTT.

The chain uses TRBV5-6 and TRBJ2-3, with 10 bases identical to TRBD2. The CDR3 has 19 residues. V trimming: 0 bases; J trimming: 2 bases; junction bases outside the gene matches: 12. CDR1 is SGHDT, CDR2 YYEEEE, per germline. As DNA, the CDR3 is TGTGCCAGCAGCTTGGAACTAGCGGGGACCGGGGGGACCACAGATACGCAGTATTTT. Protein product: CASSLELAGTGGTTDTQYF.

This rearrangement joins TRBV5-5 to TRBJ2-7; 7 bases are shared with TRBD1. There are 15 residues in the CDR3. J gave up 2 bases and V 4 bases, and 9 bases lay outside the gene matches. CDR1 is SGHKS, CDR2 YYEKEE, per germline (reference sequence). CDR3 loop: CASSIQGEIAYEQYF. The CDR3 DNA reads TGTGCCAGCAGCATCCAGGGGGAAATAGCCTACGAGCAGTACTTC. Full variable domain (remainder filled in from reference TRBV5-5 and TRBJ2-7): DAGVTQSPTHLIKTRGQQVTLRCSPISGHKSVSWYQQVLGQGPQFIFQYYEKEERGRGNFPDRFSARQFPNYSSELNVNALLLGDSALYLCASSIQGEIAYEQYFGPGTRLTVT.

The chain employs TRBV6-5 and TRBJ1-1; D gene uncertain. This CDR3 is 13 amino acids long. CDR1 MNHEY and CDR2 SVGAGI come from the germline V gene. The ends were cut back, 7 bases at V and 11 bases at J, with 20 bases in the middle. In nucleotides, the CDR3 is TGTGCCAGCACCCCGGCCGGGGTAGATCTGGCTTTCTTT. Its translation is CASTPAGVDLAFF.

The chain is built from TRBV6-6 and TRBJ2-1; D possibly corresponds to TRBD2 (6 bases). Germline CDR1 and CDR2: MNHNY and SVGAGI (reference sequence). V was pared by 2 bases and J by 4 bases, with 9 bases between. This CDR3 contains 14 residues. The DNA of the CDR3 is TGTGCCAGCAGTTACGCGGGGAGGTACAATGAGCAGTTCTTC. Translating gives CASSYAGRYNEQFF.

The chain has TRBV5-1 and TRBJ1-5; the match to TRBD1 covers 9 bases. The V segment lost 4 bases and the J segment 0 bases; nucleotides outside the gene matches: 2. The CDR3 is 15 residues long. Germline CDR1 SGHRS, CDR2 YFSETQ. The CDR3 sequence is CASSVTGGSNQPQHF. DNA of the CDR3: TGCGCCAGCAGCGTGACAGGGGGTAGCAATCAGCCCCAGCATTTT. Filled out from reference TRBV5-1 and TRBJ1-5, the complete variable domain reads KAGVTQTPRYLIKTRGQQVTLSCSPISGHRSVSWYQQTPGQGLQFLFEYFSETQRNKGNFPGRFSGRQFSNSRSEMNVSTLELGDSALYLCASSVTGGSNQPQHFGDGTRLSIL.